Below, 18 T cell receptor beta chains from the same sample are listed, as sequenced in a study of T-cell memory formation after mild COVID-19. TCRdb redid the calling of the 5' RACE reads with MiXCR, one entry per CDR3 protein. In the table there are fewer than 300,000 distinct CDR3 sequences, over 15% of which are singletons. The sequenced sample consisted of PBMCs or a T cell subset sorted from them (not recorded which). These receptors came from a man aged 18 to 35 who had mild COVID-19 (a few samples of this study predate the infection). Cell type and time point are not known.

This clonotype was found many times. The chain has TRBV20-1 and TRBJ2-7; perhaps D is TRBD1 or TRBD2 (5 bases each). Per the germline V gene, CDR1 is DFQATT and CDR2 is SNEGSKA (reference sequence). V was shortened by 0 bases and J by 2 bases, with 11 bases between the two germline ends. CDR3 size: 14 residues. The CDR3 reads CSARDTGAAYEQYF. CDR3 coding DNA: TGCAGTGCTAGAGATACCGGGGCCGCCTACGAGCAGTACTTC.

In its sample, this clonotype was seen many times. This chain links TRBV29-1 with TRBJ1-2; TRBD1 matches 8 bases. Germline loops: CDR1 SQVTM, CDR2 ANQGSEA. This CDR3 is built from 11 residues. V lost 4 bases, J lost 9 bases, and 4 bases stayed unmatched. The CDR3 nucleotides read TGCAGCGTTGGCCGGGACAGGCGCTACACCTTC. This sequence encodes CSVGRDRRYTF.

In its sample, this clonotype was seen a few times. The CDR3 reads CASSALSGPYGYTF. Written as DNA, the CDR3 is TGTGCCAGCAGCGCCCTCTCCGGGCCCTATGGCTACACCTTC. V is TRBV9 and J is TRBJ1-2; D is unclear. Germline V gene sequence: CDR1 SGDLS, CDR2 YYNGEE. This CDR3 is 14 amino acids long. V was shortened by 3 bases and J by 4 bases, with 13 bases between the two germline ends.

This clonotype was picked up a small number of times. The chain carries TRBV27 and TRBJ2-2, with no clear D. V lost 6 bases, J lost 6 bases, and 14 bases lay in between. This CDR3 has 14 residues. Per the germline V gene, CDR1 is MNHEY and CDR2 is SMNVEV (reference sequence). CDR3 amino acids: CASRRRETAGELFF. Written as DNA, the CDR3 is TGTGCCAGCAGGAGGAGAGAGACGGCCGGGGAGCTGTTTTTT.

The chain couples TRBV19 to TRBJ2-7; no firm D call. Germline CDR1 LNHDA, CDR2 SQIVND (reference sequence). V lost 1 base and J 2 bases, leaving 9 bases between the germline ends. The CDR3 contains 14 residues. CDR3 in amino acids: CASSIGGQAYEQYF. CDR3 bases: TGTGCCAGTAGTATAGGTGGCCAAGCCTACGAGCAGTACTTC.

In this sample, this clonotype turned up a few times. The chain joins TRBV12-3 or TRBV12-4 to TRBJ1-5; D gene uncertain. Between the trimmed V and J ends, which lost 6 bases and 3 bases, there was a span of 12 bases. This CDR3 has 14 amino acids. In DNA form, the CDR3 reads TGTGCCAGCAGCCAGCGCAGCCCCAATCAGCCCCAGCATTTT. This encodes CASSQRSPNQPQHF.

The chain carries TRBV29-1 and TRBJ1-4; no reliable D call. The CDR3 is 15 residues long. With 4 bases removed from V and 2 bases from J, the gap between germline ends came to 14 bases. Germline V gene lookup returns CDR1 SQVTM and CDR2 ANQGSEA. The CDR3: CSVVSWSETNEKLFF. The CDR3 DNA is TGCAGCGTTGTCTCTTGGTCGGAGACTAATGAAAAACTGTTTTTT.

The chain recombines TRBV5-1 with TRBJ2-5; 8 bases align to TRBD1. The CDR3 loop spans 15 amino acids. The V and J ends lost 0 bases and 2 bases, in that order; junction bases with no gene match: 3. Per germline, CDR1 SGHRS and CDR2 YFSETQ. The CDR3 protein is CASSLVQGGQETQYF. In nucleotides, the CDR3 is TGCGCCAGCAGCTTGGTACAGGGGGGACAAGAGACCCAGTACTTC.

The CDR3 reads CSARTGSHEQYV. As DNA, the CDR3 is TGCAGTGCTAGGACAGGGTCCCACGAGCAGTACGTC. This sequence joins TRBV20-1 and TRBJ2-7; 7 bases agree with TRBD1. The ends lost 3 bases at V and 5 bases at J; junction bases unmatched: 4. The CDR3 is 12 residues long. Per the germline V gene, CDR1 is DFQATT and CDR2 is SNEGSKA (reference sequence).

The V gene is TRBV7-9, the J gene TRBJ1-2, with D perhaps matching TRBD1 (6 bases). The CDR3 sequence is 14 residues long. Germline V gene lookup returns CDR1 SEHNR and CDR2 FQNEAQ (reference sequence). V was clipped by 1 base and J by 1 base, with 7 bases between them. CDR3 sequence reads: CASSLEGVNYGYTF. CDR3 nucleotides: TGTGCCAGCAGCTTAGAGGGGGTTAACTATGGCTACACCTTC. Filled out from reference TRBV7-9 and TRBJ1-2, the complete variable domain reads DTGVSQNPRHKITKRGQNVTFRCDPISEHNRLYWYRQTLGQGPEFLTYFQNEAQLEKSRLLSDRFSAERPKGSFSTLEIQRTEQGDSAMYLCASSLEGVNYGYTFGSGTRLTVV.

The chain combines TRBV18 with TRBJ2-3, with 10 bases aligning to TRBD1. The junction had 2 bases not matched to a gene; V was cut back by 8 bases and J by 0 bases. This CDR3 region has 14 residues. CDR1 and CDR2 (germline): KGHSH, LQKENI. CDR3 in DNA: TGTGCCAGCACGGACAGGGGGAGCACAGATACGCAGTATTTT. Its translation: CASTDRGSTDTQYF.

This clonotype was seen more than once but under ten times. The rearrangement links TRBV7-2 to TRBJ2-5; unclear D gene. The V and J ends lost 2 bases and 4 bases respectively, with 11 bases between them. CDR1 and CDR2 from the germline V gene are SGHTA and FQGNSA. This CDR3 has 14 amino acids. The CDR3 spells CASSLQSGLETQYF. In nucleotides, the CDR3 is TGTGCCAGCAGCTTACAGAGTGGCCTAGAGACCCAGTACTTC.

The V gene is TRBV7-2, the J gene TRBJ1-2; a weak D match, TRBD1 (5 bases). Trimming stripped 5 bases from V and 8 bases from J, with 15 bases between. Germline loops: CDR1 SGHTA, CDR2 FQGNSA. The CDR3 spans 13 residues. The CDR3 region is CASSTMGGSGYTF. The CDR3, as DNA: TGTGCCAGCAGCACCATGGGGGGAAGCGGCTACACCTTC.

This clonotype was counted a few times. The chain carries TRBV27 and TRBJ2-2; 9 positions match TRBD1. Germline V gene lookup returns CDR1 MNHEY and CDR2 SMNVEV (reference sequence). The length of the CDR3 is 15 residues. V lost 5 bases, J lost 6 bases, and 7 bases stayed unmatched. CDR3 amino acids: CASSPPGQGSGELFF. The CDR3 region has the DNA TGTGCCAGCAGTCCTCCGGGACAGGGATCCGGGGAGCTGTTTTTT.

In this sample, this clonotype turned up many times. The CDR3 here is CASSTDMNTEAFF. The CDR3 DNA reads as TGTGCCAGCAGCACGGACATGAACACTGAAGCTTTCTTT. This chain joins TRBV7-2 and TRBJ1-1; D perhaps matches TRBD1 (5 bases). This CDR3 has 13 amino acids. Germline V gives CDR1 SGHTA, CDR2 FQGNSA. V was pared by 5 bases and J by 0 bases, with 7 bases between.

Worth noting for this clonotype: An end of the junction does not agree with germline; a read error may underlie this. The CDR3 loop reads CASSSRAGGPVF. CDR3 nucleotide sequence: TGTGCCAGCAGCTCGCGAGCGGGGGGGCCGGTCTTC. The V call is TRBV7-9, the J call TRBJ2-1; TRBD2 matches 10 bases. Germline loops: CDR1 SEHNR, CDR2 FQNEAQ (reference sequence). The CDR3 contains 12 residues. The complete variable domain, with remaining parts taken from reference TRBV7-9 and TRBJ2-1, reads DTGVSQNPRHKITKRGQNVTFRCDPISEHNRLYWYRQTLGQGPEFLTYFQNEAQLEKSRLLSDRFSAERPKGSFSTLEIQRTEQGDSAMYLCASSSRAGGPVFGPGTRLTVL.

This clonotype was observed a few times. V usage is TRBV6-2 or TRBV6-3 and J usage is TRBJ2-5, with a tentative D call TRBD1 (5 bases). Germline values: CDR1 MNHEY, CDR2 SVGEGT. Trimming took off 6 bases at V and 1 base at J, with 15 bases between the two ends. The CDR3 has 15 residues. The DNA for the CDR3 is TGTGCCAGCAGGAGATTCTCAGGGATCCAAGAGACCCAGTACTTC. The encoded protein is CASRRFSGIQETQYF.

This chain connects TRBV5-1 to TRBJ2-7; perhaps D is TRBD1 or TRBD2 (6 bases each). V was shortened by 0 bases and J by 5 bases, with 21 bases between the two germline ends. The germline V gene encodes CDR1 SGHRS and CDR2 YFSETQ. The CDR3 runs 17 residues. In DNA, the CDR3 is TGCGCCAGCAGCTTGGACCCCGGGGGCGTCGGAGCGGACGAGCAGTACTTC. Its protein product is CASSLDPGGVGADEQYF.